Each of the 11 T cell receptor beta chains below was sequenced from the same sample in a study of CD8 T cells in ankylosing spondylitis. For these TCRs, the target antigens are not known. General study results and limits: A motif in TCR beta, a set of several highly homologous variants, appeared characteristic of ankylosing spondylitis blood.

A single record per CDR3 protein comes from TCRdb applying MiXCR to the 5' RACE reads. The table shows over 400,000 distinct CDR3 sequences, with about 24% occurring only once. Material: blood, either unsorted or a sorted T cell fraction (not recorded which). All receptors derive from a male donor with ankylosing spondylitis.

The chain uses TRBV7-9 and TRBJ2-3; 10 bases are a match to TRBD2. Trimming removed 4 bases from V and 4 bases from J; junction bases left unmatched: 5. The CDR3 runs 15 residues. CDR1 and CDR2 (germline): SEHNR, FQNEAQ (reference sequence). The CDR3 nucleotides read TGTGCCAGCAGCTCGCTAGCGGGAGCCCCAGATACGCAGTATTTT. This encodes CASSSLAGAPDTQYF.

The V call is TRBV28, the J call TRBJ2-7; D uncertain. Per germline, CDR1 MDHEN and CDR2 SYDVKM. This CDR3 has 13 amino acids. Trimming stripped 5 bases from V and 7 bases from J, with 15 bases between. DNA for the CDR3: TGTGCCAGCAGTCCTCCCGTGGTGGTAGAGCAGTACTTC. As protein: CASSPPVVVEQYF.

V and J are TRBV11-3 and TRBJ2-1; D unclear. Trimming left V 5 bases short and J 6 bases short, with 8 bases between. Germline assignment: CDR1 SGHNT and CDR2 YENEEA. The CDR3 consists of 12 residues. Written as DNA, the CDR3 is TGTGCCAGCAGCCCGTCGGCCAATGAGCAGTTCTTC. Translating gives CASSPSANEQFF.

This clonotype was found a few times. The rearrangement uses TRBV30 and TRBJ2-7; no firm D call. The CDR3 is made up of 14 amino acids. The V gene's germline CDR1 is GTSNPN and CDR2 SVGIG (reference sequence). V shed 3 bases and J shed 0 bases, with 12 bases lying between them. The CDR3 sequence is CAWRGLRSSYEQYF. Written as DNA, the CDR3 is TGTGCCTGGAGGGGTCTCCGGAGCTCCTACGAGCAGTACTTC. The variable domain in full, with the rest retrieved from reference TRBV30 and TRBJ2-7, is SQTIHQWPATLVQPVGSPLSLECTVEGTSNPNLYWYRQAAGRGLQLLFYSVGIGQISSEVPQNLSASRPQDRQFILSSKKLLLSDSGFYLCAWRGLRSSYEQYFGPGTRLTVT.

At least ten counts were recorded for this clonotype. J is TRBJ2-1 and V is TRBV7-9; 8 positions match TRBD2. J was trimmed by 6 bases and V by 5 bases; bases with no gene match: 6. This CDR3 comprises 14 residues. Germline CDR1 and CDR2: SEHNR and FQNEAQ (reference sequence). CDR3 amino acids: CASSPRTSSNEQFF. For the CDR3, the DNA is TGTGCCAGCAGCCCGAGGACTAGCAGCAATGAGCAGTTCTTC.

This chain uses TRBV20-1 with TRBJ2-5; 13 positions agree with TRBD2. V lost 5 bases, J lost 4 bases, and 7 bases stayed unmatched. Germline V lookup: CDR1 DFQATT, CDR2 SNEGSKA (reference sequence). The CDR3 spans 15 residues. The CDR3, as DNA: TGCAGTGCTCAAGGACTAGCGGGAGACGGAGAGACCCAGTACTTC. Its protein is CSAQGLAGDGETQYF.

This clonotype was recorded only once. V is TRBV20-1 and J is TRBJ1-5; a weak D match, TRBD1 (6 bases). The CDR3 consists of 14 residues. Trimming cost V 2 bases and J 1 base, with 9 bases left between them. Per the germline V gene, CDR1 is DFQATT and CDR2 is SNEGSKA (reference sequence). CDR3 DNA: TGCAGTGCTAGAACGGGACAAAGCAATCAGCCCCAGCATTTT. Residues: CSARTGQSNQPQHF.

The J gene is TRBJ2-3, the V gene TRBV4-1; TRBD1 matches 9 bases. J was trimmed by 6 bases and V by 4 bases; bases with no gene match: 8. CDR1 and CDR2 from the germline V gene are MGHRA and YSYEKL. There are 15 residues in the CDR3. The CDR3 is CASSLGTGMIDTQYF. Written as DNA, the CDR3 is TGCGCCAGCAGCCTAGGGACAGGGATGATTGATACGCAGTATTTT.

This clonotype was counted only a few times. V usage is TRBV20-1 and J usage is TRBJ1-4, with D possibly being TRBD1 (6 bases). V was cut by 5 bases and J by 0 bases, with 13 bases left in between. The germline V gene encodes CDR1 DFQATT and CDR2 SNEGSKA (reference sequence). The CDR3 has 15 amino acids. The CDR3 reads CSAPPSGATNEKLFF. DNA for the CDR3: TGCAGTGCTCCCCCCTCAGGGGCAACTAATGAAAAACTGTTTTTT.

This clonotype was observed a few times. This chain uses TRBV7-9 with TRBJ1-2; the match to TRBD1 covers 7 bases. The CDR3 runs 14 residues. Trimming cost V 4 bases and J 6 bases; bases outside gene matches: 8. The V gene's germline CDR1 is SEHNR and CDR2 FQNEAQ (reference sequence). In DNA, the CDR3 is TGTGCCAGCAGCTCGGACAGGCTGTTCGATGGCTACACCTTC. Translated, it gives CASSSDRLFDGYTF.

CDR3 coding DNA: TGTGCCACCAGCAGACGACGGGACAGCTACACAGATACGCAGTATTTT. Translating it yields CATSRRRDSYTDTQYF. The chain employs TRBV15 and TRBJ2-3, with 7 positions matching TRBD1. CDR3 length: 16 residues. Unmatched junction bases numbered 7, after V lost 2 bases and J lost 2 bases. Germline CDR1 and CDR2: LNHNV and YYDKDF (reference sequence).